The clone carrying this T cell receptor beta chain was picked up a small number of times. Antigen unknown. The entry originates in a study of identical twins. Study results and limitations: Invariant MAIT and iNKT cells could partly confound zero-insertion analyses. Out-of-frame alpha sequences shared between twins exhibited an excess of low generation probability.

A universal primer site was added by template switching, and unique molecular identifiers were carried by the cDNA. TCRdb analysed the 5' RACE reads with MiXCR anew, one entry per CDR3 protein. The repertoire holds hundreds of thousands of distinct CDR3 sequences, approximately 7% seen once, with under 4% in the top ten. These data are also associated with another study on yellow fever vaccine responses in identical twins. From that second work: As reported, the vaccine T cell response of twins seemed partly convergent and partly personalized.

Material for sequencing was memory (CD45RO+) T cells sorted from blood. The TCR sequence derives from a woman aged 18-35 years in good health.

As DNA, the CDR3 is TGTGCCAGCAGCTTAGAGGCGGGACTAGCGGCAGATACGCAGTATTTT. Translation gives CASSLEAGLAADTQYF. The chain is built from TRBV7-6 and TRBJ2-3; 11 positions match TRBD2. This CDR3 has 16 amino acids. The germline CDR1 and CDR2 sequences are SGHVS and FNYEAQ. Trimming at V came to 1 base and at J to 4 bases, leaving 4 bases not matched to a gene.